This TCR beta chain emerged from a study of shared clonotypes between healthy human individuals. Notes on the study in general: Four donors shared around 5.1% of their naive CD4 clonotypes. The diversity represented, both genetic and in exposure history, was limited by few donors.

Worth noting for this clone: Its antigen is still unknown.

Naive CD45RA+ and memory CD45RA-negative subsets were split from CD4+ cells. Method: immunoSEQ multiplex PCR; TCRdb's copy keeps in-frame clones and lacks some. The sample lists 550,000 to 850,000 clones, approximately 74% seen once, with 1.5% to 2% in the top ten. The sample taken for sequencing was memory CD4+ T cells sorted from blood. This sample's subset: CD45RA-negative fraction. The clonotype was recovered from a woman aged 30 to 39 in good health.

The CDR3 DNA is TGCGCCAGCAGCGAAGGGCCCACAGATACGCAGTATTTT. Translating it yields CASSEGPTDTQYF. The chain carries TRBV4-1 and TRBJ2-3, with D unclear. This CDR3 comprises 13 residues. From germline, CDR1 is MGHRA and CDR2 YSYEKL. V lost 5 bases and J lost 2, with 8 bases in between.